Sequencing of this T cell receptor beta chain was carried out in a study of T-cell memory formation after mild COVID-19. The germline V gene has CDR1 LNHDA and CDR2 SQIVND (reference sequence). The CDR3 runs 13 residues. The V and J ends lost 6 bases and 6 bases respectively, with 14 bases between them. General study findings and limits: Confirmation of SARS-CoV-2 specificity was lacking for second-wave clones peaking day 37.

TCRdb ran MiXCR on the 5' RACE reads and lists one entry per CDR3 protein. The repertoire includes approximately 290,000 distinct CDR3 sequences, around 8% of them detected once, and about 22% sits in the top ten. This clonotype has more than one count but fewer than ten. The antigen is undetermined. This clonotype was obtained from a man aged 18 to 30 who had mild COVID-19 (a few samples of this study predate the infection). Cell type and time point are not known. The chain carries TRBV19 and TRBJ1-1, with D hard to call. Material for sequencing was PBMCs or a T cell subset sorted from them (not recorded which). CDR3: CASRSAPGAEAFF. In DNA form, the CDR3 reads TGTGCCAGTAGGTCGGCCCCCGGGGCTGAAGCTTTCTTT.